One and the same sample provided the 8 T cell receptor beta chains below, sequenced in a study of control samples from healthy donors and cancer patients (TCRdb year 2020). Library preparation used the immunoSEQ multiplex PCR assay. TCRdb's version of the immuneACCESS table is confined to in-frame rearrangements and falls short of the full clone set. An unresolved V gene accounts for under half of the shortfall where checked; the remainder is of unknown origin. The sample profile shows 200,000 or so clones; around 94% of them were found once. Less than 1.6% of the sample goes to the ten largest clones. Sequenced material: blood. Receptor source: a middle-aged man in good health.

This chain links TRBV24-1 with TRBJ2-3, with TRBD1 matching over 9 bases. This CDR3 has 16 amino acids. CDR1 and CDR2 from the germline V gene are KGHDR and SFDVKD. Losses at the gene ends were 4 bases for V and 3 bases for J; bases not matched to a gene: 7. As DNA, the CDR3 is TGTGCCACCAGTGAATGGGGGACAGGGAGGACAGATACGCAGTATTTT. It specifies CATSEWGTGRTDTQYF.

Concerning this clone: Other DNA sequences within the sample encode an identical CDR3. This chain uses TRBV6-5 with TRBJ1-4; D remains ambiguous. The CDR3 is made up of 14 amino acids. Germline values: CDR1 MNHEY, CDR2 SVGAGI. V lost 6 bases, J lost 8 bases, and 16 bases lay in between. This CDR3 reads CASRRGLGNEKLFF. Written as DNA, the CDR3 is TGTGCCAGCAGGCGAGGGTTAGGGAACGAAAAACTGTTTTTT.

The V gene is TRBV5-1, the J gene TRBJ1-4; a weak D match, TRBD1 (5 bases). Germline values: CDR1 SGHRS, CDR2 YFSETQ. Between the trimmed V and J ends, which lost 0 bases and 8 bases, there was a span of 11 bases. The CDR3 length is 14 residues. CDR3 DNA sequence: TGCGCCAGCAGCTTGGGTCGGGGACCGGAAAAACTGTTTTTT. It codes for CASSLGRGPEKLFF. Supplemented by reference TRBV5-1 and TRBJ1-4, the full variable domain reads KAGVTQTPRYLIKTRGQQVTLSCSPISGHRSVSWYQQTPGQGLQFLFEYFSETQRNKGNFPGRFSGRQFSNSRSEMNVSTLELGDSALYLCASSLGRGPEKLFFGSGTQLSVL.

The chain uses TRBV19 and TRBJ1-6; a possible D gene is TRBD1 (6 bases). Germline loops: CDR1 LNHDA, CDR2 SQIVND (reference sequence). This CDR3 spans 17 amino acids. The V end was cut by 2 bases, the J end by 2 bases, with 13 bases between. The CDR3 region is CASSIRTDPTYNSPLHF. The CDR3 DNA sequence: TGTGCCAGTAGTATACGGACAGACCCCACCTATAATTCACCCCTCCACTTT.

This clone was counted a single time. CDR3 amino acids: CASSDPQGYQPQHF. In DNA form, the CDR3 reads TGTGCCAGCAGTGACCCACAGGGGTATCAGCCCCAGCATTTT. The chain links TRBV6-1 to TRBJ1-5; the match to TRBD1 covers 7 bases. Trimming took 3 bases from V and 5 from J; bases not matched to a gene: 4. The CDR3 contains 14 residues. Germline V gene data show CDR1 as MNHNS and CDR2 as SASEGT.

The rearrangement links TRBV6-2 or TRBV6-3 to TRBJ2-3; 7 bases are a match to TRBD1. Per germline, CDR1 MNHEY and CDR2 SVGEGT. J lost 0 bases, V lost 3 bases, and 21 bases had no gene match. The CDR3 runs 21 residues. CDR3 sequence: CASSYPDSIRPGQTSTDTQYF. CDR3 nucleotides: TGTGCCAGCAGTTATCCCGACTCGATTCGCCCGGGACAGACTAGCACAGATACGCAGTATTTT.

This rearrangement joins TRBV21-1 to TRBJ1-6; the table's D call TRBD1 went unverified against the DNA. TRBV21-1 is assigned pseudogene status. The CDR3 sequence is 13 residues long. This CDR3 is CARTGQYPSPLHF. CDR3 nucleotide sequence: TGTGCCAGAACCGGACAGTACCCTTCACCCCTCCACTTT.

CDR3 DNA sequence: TGTGCCAGCAGTGAAGTTGGGACAGGGGGGCTGAACACTGAAGCTTTCTTT. It codes for CASSEVGTGGLNTEAFF. V gene TRBV6-1 combines with J gene TRBJ1-1; 11 nucleotides align to TRBD1. V shed 1 base, J shed 0 bases, and the junction held 4 bases outside the gene matches. CDR1 MNHNS and CDR2 SASEGT come from the germline V gene. This CDR3 comprises 17 residues.